This record looks at one TCR beta chain sequence and its context. It was during active infection that Seattle patients were enrolled and then longitudinally followed. Original methodology: Reference gene primer amplification yielded estimated nucleated cell counts. Clones were sequenced by immunoSEQ multiplex PCR, and TCRdb holds only the in-frame ones, with some missing. The DNA was the basis for D and trimming; V, J and clone size are from that table. Of about 270,000 clones in the sample, less than 90% were seen once. The data were obtained in a study of blood T cell repertoires in COVID-19. Study information: Sites in the United States, Italy and Spain provided acute and convalescent COVID-19 samples. T cells, B-cell-depleted T cells, or PBMCs provided the cDNA or gDNA that served as material.

After removal of 3 bases from V and 6 bases from J, the junction contained 3 bases not matched to a gene. CDR3 length: 16 amino acids. Germline CDR1 and CDR2: SGHRS and YFSETQ. Specimen: peripheral blood. The clonotype originates from a woman under 40 with COVID-19, enrolled during active disease. The chain carries TRBV5-1 and TRBJ2-1, with 16 bases lining up with TRBD2. The CDR3 DNA reads as TGCGCCAGCAGCTCCGGGACTAGCGGGGGGGCCAATGAGCAGTTCTTC. This gives the protein CASSSGTSGGANEQFF.